The rows below give T cell receptor beta chains drawn from one sample of a study of cytomegalovirus exposure and HLA in healthy donors. Libraries were prepared by immunoSEQ multiplex PCR; TCRdb keeps only in-frame clonotypes and omits some of them. The table records approximately 160,000 clones, around four fifths of them present only once. The sample taken for sequencing was PBMCs. These receptors all come from a man younger than 35 in good health and CMV-seropositive. CDR3s include the opening cysteine and the closing phenylalanine or tryptophan. The D gene is left open where the match is weak. A clone size is listed for some rows: how often the clone was seen (once, few, many), or a class if it is expanded.

D	V	J	size	DNA	CDR3
TRBD1	TRBV5-1	TRBJ1-4	-	TGCGCCAGCAGCTTTGGGACAGAGAATGAAAAACTGTTTTTT	CASSFGTENEKLFF
-	TRBV4-1	TRBJ1-3	once	TGCGCCAGCAGCCAAGATAGGAGCTCTGGAAACACCATATATTTT	CASSQDRSSGNTIYF
TRBD2	TRBV7-6	TRBJ2-7	-	TGTGCCAGCAGCTTTGGGAGGGGTTCGTACGAGCAGTACTTC	CASSFGRGSYEQYF
TRBD2	TRBV7-2	TRBJ2-2	-	TGTGCCAGCAGCTCCGCGCCAACTAGCGGGATCGGAGGGGAGCTGTTTTTT	CASSSAPTSGIGGELFF
-	TRBV2	TRBJ2-7	few	TGTGCCAGCGTCAATAGGGGAACCTCCTACGAGCAGTACTTC	CASVNRGTSYEQYF
TRBD2	TRBV7-7	TRBJ2-7	-	TGTGCTAGCAGCTTGGGCGGGGGTAACGAGCAGTACTTC	CASSLGGGNEQYF
-	TRBV4-1	TRBJ1-4	-	TGCGCCAGCAGCCAGCCATTGGGATTGGGAGATGAAAAACTGTTTTTT	CASSQPLGLGDEKLFF
-	TRBV27	TRBJ2-7	-	TGTGCCAGCAGAAAAAACAGCCCCTACGAGCAGTACTTC	CASRKNSPYEQYF
TRBD1	TRBV5-1	TRBJ2-5	-	TGCGCCAGCAGCCTAGGGACAGGGGGCAGGGAGACCCAGTACTTC	CASSLGTGGRETQYF
TRBD1	TRBV10-3	TRBJ1-1	-	TGTGCCAACCAACAGGGGCAGAACACTGAAGCTTTCTTT	CANQQGQNTEAFF
TRBD1	TRBV29-1	TRBJ1-5	-	TGCAGCGTGCCGGGACAGGGGCCGGGGGTGCCCCAGCATTTT	CSVPGQGPGVPQHF
-	TRBV4-2	TRBJ1-1	-	TGTGCCAGCAGCCAGGCAGACAGGCTTCTCGTCGGGAACACTGAAGCTTTCTTT	CASSQADRLLVGNTEAFF
-	TRBV20-1	TRBJ2-7	-	TGCAGTGCTAGAGATCAGTACGAGCAGTACTTC	CSARDQYEQYF
-	TRBV9	TRBJ2-5	-	TGTGCCAGCAGCGGGGGGGGCGGCCAAGAGACCCAGTACTTC	CASSGGGGQETQYF
-	TRBV27	TRBJ2-3	-	TGTGCCAGCAGTTTGCTAGGCACAGATACGCAGTATTTT	CASSLLGTDTQYF
-	TRBV25-1	TRBJ2-3	-	TGTGCCAGCAGTGATAGCGCCTGGTGGGATACGCAGTATTTT	CASSDSAWWDTQYF
-	TRBV7-2	TRBJ1-5	few	TGTGCCAGCAGCTTAATTCGGCGGTCTGATCAGCCCCAGCATTTT	CASSLIRRSDQPQHF
TRBD1	TRBV28	TRBJ2-1	-	TGTGCCAGCAGCCGACGACAGGGGCGACATGAGCAGTTCTTC	CASSRRQGRHEQFF
-	TRBV7-9	TRBJ1-1	-	TGTGCCAGCAGCTTGGGAGGTGCCCCCGGTGAAGCTTTCTTT	CASSLGGAPGEAFF
-	TRBV27	TRBJ2-7	-	TGTGCCAGCGCCCCTGGAGGGGCGGCCTACGAGCAGTACTTC	CASAPGGAAYEQYF
TRBD2	TRBV9	TRBJ2-1	-	TGTGCCAGCAGCTCAAATGCCGGGACTAGGGACAATGAGCAGTTCTTC	CASSSNAGTRDNEQFF
-	TRBV9	TRBJ2-7	-	TGTGCCAGCAGCGTAGCGGGGACTGATGGCTACGAGCAGTACTTC	CASSVAGTDGYEQYF
-	TRBV20-1	TRBJ2-7	-	TGCAGTGCTCCGCAGGGATTCGAGCAGTACTTC	CSAPQGFEQYF
-	TRBV29-1	TRBJ1-2	-	TGCAGCGCCCCGGGAAGGGCGGACGGGGACTATGGCTACACCTTC	CSAPGRADGDYGYTF
-	TRBV19	TRBJ2-7	-	TGTGCCAGTAGCCTCACGGGGGAACATCACGAGCAGTACTTC	CASSLTGEHHEQYF
TRBD1	TRBV10-3	TRBJ2-7	-	TGTGCCATCGGCTCCGGGACAGGGGCCTACGAGCAGTACTTC	CAIGSGTGAYEQYF
-	TRBV2	TRBJ1-5	-	TGTGCCAGCAGTCCCTCGGCGCGGGGGGGTCAGCCCCAGCATTTT	CASSPSARGGQPQHF
TRBD1	TRBV5-6	TRBJ1-4	-	TGTGCCAGCAGCCTGACCGGGACAGGGGGCGAAAAACTGTTTTTT	CASSLTGTGGEKLFF
TRBD1	TRBV5-5	TRBJ1-1	-	TGTGCCAGCAGCGCGCCAGGGGGCGGAAATATCAATGAAGCTTTCTTT	CASSAPGGGNINEAFF
TRBD1	TRBV9	TRBJ1-1	-	TGTGCCAGCAGCGTAGGGACAGGGTCCACTGAAGCTTTCTTT	CASSVGTGSTEAFF
TRBD2	TRBV4-2	TRBJ2-7	-	TGTGCCAGCAGCCAAGGACTAGCCTGGGTTAAGTACGAGCAGTACTTC	CASSQGLAWVKYEQYF
TRBD2	TRBV15	TRBJ2-1	-	TGTGCCACCAGCAGAGCTGAAGTGGGGGGGAATGAGCAGTTCTTC	CATSRAEVGGNEQFF
-	TRBV5-4	TRBJ2-1	-	TGTGCCAGCAGCTGGACAACCAACAATGAGCAGTTCTTC	CASSWTTNNEQFF
TRBD1	TRBV5-3	TRBJ2-1	-	TGTGCCAGAAGCTTGGATTGGGTCGACAGGGCTGCCACCACCCATGAATACAATGAGCAGTTCTTC	CARSLDWVDRAATTHEYNEQFF
-	TRBV2	TRBJ2-3	-	TGTGCCAGCAGTGGGACAGACTTTAAAAGCACAGATACGCAGTATTTT	CASSGTDFKSTDTQYF
TRBD1	TRBV4-1	TRBJ2-1	-	TGCGCCAGCAGCCTCCTCGCAGGGGACAGATTGAACAATGAGCAGTTCTTC	CASSLLAGDRLNNEQFF
-	TRBV7-4	TRBJ1-4	-	TGTGCCAGCTTCCCATGCCCCAGGGAGGATGAAAAACTGCTTTTT	CASFPCPREDEKLLF
-	TRBV19	TRBJ2-3	-	TGTGCCAGTAGTAAGGGGTCCCCAGATACGCAGTATTTT	CASSKGSPDTQYF
-	TRBV5-8	TRBJ2-1	-	TGTGCCAGCAGCTTTGAGAGCAATGAGCAGTTCTTC	CASSFESNEQFF
-	TRBV12-2	TRBJ2-5	-	TGTGCAAGTCGCTCTGACAGGTGGGAGACCCAGTACTTC	CASRSDRWETQYF
-	TRBV5-1	TRBJ2-7	-	TGCGCCAGCAGCTTGGGAGGGGGAATCGGCGAGCAGTACTTC	CASSLGGGIGEQYF
-	TRBV5-6	TRBJ2-5	-	TGTGCCAGCAGCTTGGGTGCAGTACAAGAGACCCAGTACTTC	CASSLGAVQETQYF
TRBD1	TRBV27	TRBJ1-5	many	TGTGCCAGCAGTTTGGGACAGGGGAATCAGCCCCAGCATTTT	CASSLGQGNQPQHF
-	TRBV2	TRBJ2-2	-	TGTGCCAGCAGTAAACAGGTGACGTCCGGGGAGCTGTTTTTT	CASSKQVTSGELFF
TRBD2	TRBV7-2	TRBJ2-1	-	TGTGCCAGCAGCCGGGACCGGGGGGGTAATGAGCAGTTCTTC	CASSRDRGGNEQFF
TRBD1	TRBV14	TRBJ1-4	few	TGTGCCAGCAGCCTATTAACGGGACAGCATAATGAAAAACTGTTTTTT	CASSLLTGQHNEKLFF
-	TRBV4-1	TRBJ2-2	-	TGCGCCAGCAGCCATCGACTAGTGGGGGGGCGAAGGGCGAACACCGGGGAGCTGTTTTTT	CASSHRLVGGRRANTGELFF
-	TRBV11-1	TRBJ2-3	-	TGTGCCAGCAGCCCTAGCAGCCGACACCGCACAGATACGCAGTATTTT	CASSPSSRHRTDTQYF
-	TRBV15	TRBJ2-7	-	TGTGCCACCAGCAGAGAATTACGGGCCTACGAGCAGTACTTC	CATSRELRAYEQYF
-	TRBV11-2	TRBJ1-2	-	TGTGCCAGCAGCCCGGGAGAAGGGTACTATGGCTACACCTTC	CASSPGEGYYGYTF